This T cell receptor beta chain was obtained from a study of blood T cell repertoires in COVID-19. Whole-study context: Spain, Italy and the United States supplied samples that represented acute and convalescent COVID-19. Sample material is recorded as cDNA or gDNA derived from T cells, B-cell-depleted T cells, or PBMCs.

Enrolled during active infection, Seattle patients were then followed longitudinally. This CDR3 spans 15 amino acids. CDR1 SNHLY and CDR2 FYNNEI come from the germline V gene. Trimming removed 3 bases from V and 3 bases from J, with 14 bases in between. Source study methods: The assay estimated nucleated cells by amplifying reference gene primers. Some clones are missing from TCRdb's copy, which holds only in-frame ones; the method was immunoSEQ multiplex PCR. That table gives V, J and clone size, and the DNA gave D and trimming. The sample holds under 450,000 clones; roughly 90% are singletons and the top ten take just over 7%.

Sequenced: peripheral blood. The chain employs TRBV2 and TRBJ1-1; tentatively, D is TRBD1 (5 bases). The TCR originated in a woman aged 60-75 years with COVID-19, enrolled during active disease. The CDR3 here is CASSDWGRVDTEAFF. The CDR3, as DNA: TGTGCCAGCAGTGATTGGGGCAGGGTGGACACTGAAGCTTTCTTT. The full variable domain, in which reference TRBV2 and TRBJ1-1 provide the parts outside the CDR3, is EPEVTQTPSHQVTQMGQEVILRCVPISNHLYFYWYRQILGQKVEFLVSFYNNEISEKSEIFDDQFSVERPDGSNFTLKIRSTKLEDSAMYFCASSDWGRVDTEAFFGQGTRLTVV.